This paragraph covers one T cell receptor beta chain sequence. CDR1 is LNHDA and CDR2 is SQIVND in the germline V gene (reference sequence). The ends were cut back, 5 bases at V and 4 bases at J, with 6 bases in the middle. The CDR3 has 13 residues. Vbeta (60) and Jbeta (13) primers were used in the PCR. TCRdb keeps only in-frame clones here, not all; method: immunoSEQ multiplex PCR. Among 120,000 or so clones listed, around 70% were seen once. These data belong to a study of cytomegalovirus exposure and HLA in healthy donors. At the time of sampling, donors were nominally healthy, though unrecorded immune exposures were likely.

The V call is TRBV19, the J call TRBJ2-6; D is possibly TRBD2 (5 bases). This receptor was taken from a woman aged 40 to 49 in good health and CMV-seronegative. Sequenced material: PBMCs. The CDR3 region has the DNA TGTGCCAGTAGTGAGGGCGGGGCCAACGTCCTGACTTTC. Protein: CASSEGGANVLTF.